These T cell receptor beta chains were read from a single sample in a study of blood T cell repertoires in COVID-19. The method was immunoSEQ multiplex PCR; TCRdb's version includes in-frame clones alone and lacks a portion of them. The data contain some 87,000 clones, 65% to 80% of them singletons. Input material: peripheral blood. These TCRs come from a woman over 75 with active or convalescent COVID-19. CDR3s include the opening cysteine and the closing phenylalanine or tryptophan. The order of the fields is D gene, V gene, J gene, clone size, CDR3 DNA, CDR3 protein. The D gene is left open where the match is weak. Clone size is not always given. Where it is, it says once, few, many or a class for expanded clones.

.	TRBV2	TRBJ1-1	.	TGTGCCAGCAGCGGATCGGGGACTCGGAAAGGGGCTTTCTTT	CASSGSGTRKGAFF
TRBD1	TRBV7-2	TRBJ2-5	.	TGTGCCAGCAGCTTAGGACAGGGTGGGACCCAGTACTTC	CASSLGQGGTQYF
.	TRBV5-4	TRBJ1-5	.	TGTGCCAGCAGCGTCCAGGGGCGGGCAGGACAGCCCCAGCATTTT	CASSVQGRAGQPQHF
.	TRBV29-1	TRBJ2-5	once	TGCAGCGTTGAATGGGCAGCTCAAGAGACCCAGTACTTC	CSVEWAAQETQYF
TRBD2	TRBV11-2	TRBJ2-7	.	TGTGCCAGCAGCTTATTAAGCGGGACCTACGAGCAGTACTTC	CASSLLSGTYEQYF
TRBD1	TRBV7-2	TRBJ1-2	.	TGTGCCAGCAGCGAAGACAGGGGTTATGGCTACACCTTC	CASSEDRGYGYTF
.	TRBV19	TRBJ2-2	few	TGTGCCAGTAGTATACGAGTCGGGGAAGCCGGGGAGCTGTTTTTT	CASSIRVGEAGELFF
TRBD2	TRBV4-1	TRBJ2-1	few	TGCGCCAGCAGCCAGGCCGGGGGAGGGTCCTACAATGAGCAGTTCTTC	CASSQAGGGSYNEQFF
TRBD1	TRBV11-3	TRBJ2-1	.	TGTGCCAGCAGTTCCGGGACAGAGGACAATGAGCAGTTCTTC	CASSSGTEDNEQFF
.	TRBV6-5	TRBJ2-1	.	TGTGCCAGCAGACCGACTCCCCCCTACAATGAGCAGTTCTTC	CASRPTPPYNEQFF
.	TRBV12-3/TRBV12-4	TRBJ1-5	.	TGTGCCAGCAGTAGCAGGGGATTCGAGCCCCAGCATTTT	CASSSRGFEPQHF
.	TRBV24-1	TRBJ2-1	once	TGTGCCACCAGTGATTCGGCTCAGGCTTTTGTTAATGAGCAGTTCTTC	CATSDSAQAFVNEQFF
TRBD2	TRBV28	TRBJ2-1	.	TGTGCCAGCAGTTCTCTAGCGGGGGGGCGCAATGAGCAGTTCTTC	CASSSLAGGRNEQFF
.	TRBV27	TRBJ1-1	.	TGTGCCAGCAGTTTCGCGGGCACTGAAGCTTTCTTT	CASSFAGTEAFF
.	TRBV9	TRBJ2-3	.	TGTGCCAGCAGCGATGGATTCTTTAGTAGCGCAGATACGCAGTATTTT	CASSDGFFSSADTQYF
.	TRBV9	TRBJ1-3	once	TGTGCCAGCAGCGTAGACAGATTAAACACCATATATTTT	CASSVDRLNTIYF
.	TRBV11-3	TRBJ2-3	.	TGTGCCAGCAGCTCAGACCTCGGGGGAGGCGCAGATACGCAGTATTTT	CASSSDLGGGADTQYF
.	TRBV6-5	TRBJ1-4	.	TGTGCCAGCAGCCGCTCCCCGGGGGAAAAACTGTTTTTT	CASSRSPGEKLFF
TRBD2	TRBV7-2	TRBJ2-5	.	TGTGCCAGCAGCGCACCTAGCGGCCGGGCCCAGTACTTC	CASSAPSGRAQYF
.	TRBV19	TRBJ2-1	.	TGTGCCAGTAGTATTCGTCCCTACAATGAGCAGTTCTTC	CASSIRPYNEQFF
.	TRBV28	TRBJ1-1	.	TGTGCCAGCAGTTCGACACCAAACACTGAAGCTTTCTTT	CASSSTPNTEAFF
.	TRBV6-5	TRBJ2-7	once	TGTGCCAGCAGTTTCGGAGGCGAGCAGTACTTC	CASSFGGEQYF
.	TRBV28	TRBJ2-6	.	TGTGCCAGCACTGACGGGGGGCCCCCCCTCCCTGGGGCCAACGTCCTGACTTTC	CASTDGGPPLPGANVLTF
TRBD1	TRBV5-1	TRBJ1-1	.	TGCGCCAGCAGCTTGCGGGGACAGGGGACGTCTGAAGCTTTCTTT	CASSLRGQGTSEAFF
TRBD1	TRBV19	TRBJ1-6	.	TGTGCCAGTAGGACCGGGACAGAAAATTCACCCCTCCACTTT	CASRTGTENSPLHF
.	TRBV5-6	TRBJ1-1	.	TGTGCCAGCAGCTTGACGTTTGGTCAGTCGTTTAACACTGAAGCTTTCTTT	CASSLTFGQSFNTEAFF
TRBD2	TRBV29-1	TRBJ2-1	.	TGCAGCGTTAAATTAGTGGGCGGGGGAGGGAGTGAGCAGTTCTTC	CSVKLVGGGGSEQFF
TRBD1	TRBV9	TRBJ2-5	.	TGTGCCAGCAGCGACGGGACAGGGGCAAAAGAGACCCAGTACTTC	CASSDGTGAKETQYF
TRBD1	TRBV7-2	TRBJ1-4	.	TGTGCCAGCAGAGGGACAGCTTCAAGTGAAAAACTGTTTTTT	CASRGTASSEKLFF
TRBD1	TRBV4-1	TRBJ1-3	.	TGCGCCAGCAGCCACAGCGGGACAGGCTCAAACACCATATATTTT	CASSHSGTGSNTIYF
TRBD1	TRBV19	TRBJ1-6	few	TGTGCCAGTACGGACAGGAATTCACCCCTCCACTTT	CASTDRNSPLHF
.	TRBV11-2	TRBJ2-1	many	TGTGCCAGCAGCCCCTCCGTCAATGAGCAGTTCTTC	CASSPSVNEQFF
.	TRBV3-1/TRBV3-2	TRBJ1-2	.	TGTGCCAGCAGCCAAGCCGGGTTTGGCTACACCTTC	CASSQAGFGYTF
TRBD1	TRBV5-4	TRBJ2-7	.	TGTGCCAGCAGCCACCGGACAGGGGCTGACGAGCAGTACTTC	CASSHRTGADEQYF
.	TRBV20-1	TRBJ1-5	.	TGCAGTGCTGGTGGGAGGCTGGTCAATCAGCCCCAGCATTTT	CSAGGRLVNQPQHF
.	TRBV4-1	TRBJ2-2	many	TGCGCCAGCAGCCAAGATAGGACTTATGCCACCGGGGAGCTGTTTTTT	CASSQDRTYATGELFF
TRBD1	TRBV6-1	TRBJ2-2	.	TGTGCCAGCAGTGAAGAGACAGGGGGCACCGGGGAGCTGTTTTTT	CASSEETGGTGELFF
.	TRBV9	TRBJ2-1	.	TGTGCCAGCAGCGGGCGACGGGGGAGCTCCTACAATGAGCAGTTCTTC	CASSGRRGSSYNEQFF
.	TRBV30	TRBJ2-7	.	TGTGCCTGGAGCGGTCCACGCTACGAGCAGTACTTC	CAWSGPRYEQYF